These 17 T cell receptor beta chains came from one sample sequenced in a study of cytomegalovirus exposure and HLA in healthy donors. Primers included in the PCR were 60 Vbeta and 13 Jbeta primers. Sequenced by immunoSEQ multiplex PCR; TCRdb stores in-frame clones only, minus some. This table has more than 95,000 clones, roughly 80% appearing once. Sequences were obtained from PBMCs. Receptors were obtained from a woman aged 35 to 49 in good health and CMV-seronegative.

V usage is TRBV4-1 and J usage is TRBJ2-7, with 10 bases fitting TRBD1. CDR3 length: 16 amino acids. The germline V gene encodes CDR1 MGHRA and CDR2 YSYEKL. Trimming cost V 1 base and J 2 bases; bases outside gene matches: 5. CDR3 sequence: CASSQAGQGFPYEQYF. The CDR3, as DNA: TGCGCCAGCAGCCAAGCGGGACAGGGGTTTCCCTACGAGCAGTACTTC.

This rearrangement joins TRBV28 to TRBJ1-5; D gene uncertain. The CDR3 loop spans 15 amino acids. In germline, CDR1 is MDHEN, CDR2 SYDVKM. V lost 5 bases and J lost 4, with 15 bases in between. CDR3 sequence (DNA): TGTGCCAGCAGTGGACTAACCTCGGGGAATCAGCCCCAGCATTTT. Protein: CASSGLTSGNQPQHF.

CDR3 nucleotide sequence: TGCAGCGTTGAAGGGTACAGGGGGGACACTGAAGCTTTCTTT. The encoded protein is CSVEGYRGDTEAFF. The genes are TRBV29-1 and TRBJ1-1, with 8 nucleotides matching TRBD1. The CDR3 extends over 14 amino acids. Trimming removed 1 base from V and 3 bases from J; junction bases left unmatched: 4. The germline V gene has CDR1 SQVTM and CDR2 ANQGSEA.

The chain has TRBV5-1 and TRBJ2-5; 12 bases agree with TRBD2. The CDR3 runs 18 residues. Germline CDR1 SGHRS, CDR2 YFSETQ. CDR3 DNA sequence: TGCGCGACCAAGACCGGCTCGGCTAGCGGGAGGGCCGAAGAGACCCAGTACTTC. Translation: CATKTGSASGRAEETQYF.

CDR3 sequence: CASAPLRATYEQYF. CDR3 nucleotide sequence: TGTGCCAGCGCTCCGCTGAGGGCCACCTACGAGCAGTACTTC. The chain has TRBV28 and TRBJ2-7; D possibly corresponds to TRBD2 (5 bases). V was clipped by 8 bases and J by 2 bases, with 16 bases between them. The CDR3 sequence is 14 residues long. CDR1 and CDR2 (germline): MDHEN, SYDVKM.

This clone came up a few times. CDR3 nucleotides: TGTGCCATCAGTGAGTCTACAGTTGGTGGCTACACCTTC. It encodes CAISESTVGGYTF. The V call is TRBV10-3, the J call TRBJ1-2; D is ambiguous. The CDR3 sequence is 13 residues long. Germline CDR1 and CDR2: ENHRY and SYGVKD. V shed 0 bases and J shed 7 bases, with 9 bases lying between them.

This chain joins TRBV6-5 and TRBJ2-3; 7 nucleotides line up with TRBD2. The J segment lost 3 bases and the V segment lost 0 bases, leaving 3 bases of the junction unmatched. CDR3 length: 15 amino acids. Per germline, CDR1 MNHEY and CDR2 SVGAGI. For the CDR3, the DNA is TGTGCCAGCAGTTACTCGTTCGGGGGGACAGATACGCAGTATTTT. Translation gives CASSYSFGGTDTQYF.

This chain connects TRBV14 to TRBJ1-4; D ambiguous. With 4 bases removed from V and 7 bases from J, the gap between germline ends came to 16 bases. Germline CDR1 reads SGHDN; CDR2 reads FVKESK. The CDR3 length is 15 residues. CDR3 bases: TGTGCCAGCAGCCCATTCGACACTCCCGGTGAAAAACTGTTTTTT. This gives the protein CASSPFDTPGEKLFF.

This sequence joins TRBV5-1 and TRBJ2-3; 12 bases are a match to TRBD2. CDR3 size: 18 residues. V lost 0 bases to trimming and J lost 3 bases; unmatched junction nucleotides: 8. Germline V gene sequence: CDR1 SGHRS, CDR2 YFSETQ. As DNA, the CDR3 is TGCGCCAGCAGCTTGGCCCTAGCGGGAGGGCCGAGAACAGATACGCAGTATTTT. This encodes CASSLALAGGPRTDTQYF.

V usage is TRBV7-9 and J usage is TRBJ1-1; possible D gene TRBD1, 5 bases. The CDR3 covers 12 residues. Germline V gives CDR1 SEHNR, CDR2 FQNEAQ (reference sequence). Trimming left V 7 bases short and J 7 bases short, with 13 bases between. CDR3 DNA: TGTGCCAGCACCCTAAGGGGCGGTGAAGCTTTCTTT. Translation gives CASTLRGGEAFF. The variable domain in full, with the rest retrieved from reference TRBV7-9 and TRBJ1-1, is DTGVSQNPRHKITKRGQNVTFRCDPISEHNRLYWYRQTLGQGPEFLTYFQNEAQLEKSRLLSDRFSAERPKGSFSTLEIQRTEQGDSAMYLCASTLRGGEAFFGQGTRLTVV.

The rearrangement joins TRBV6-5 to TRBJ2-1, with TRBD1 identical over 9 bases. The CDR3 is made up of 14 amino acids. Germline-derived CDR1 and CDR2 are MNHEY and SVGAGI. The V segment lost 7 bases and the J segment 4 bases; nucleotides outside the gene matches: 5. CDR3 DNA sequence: TGTGCCAGCACCGAACAGGGGGCTTACAATGAGCAGTTCTTC. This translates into CASTEQGAYNEQFF.

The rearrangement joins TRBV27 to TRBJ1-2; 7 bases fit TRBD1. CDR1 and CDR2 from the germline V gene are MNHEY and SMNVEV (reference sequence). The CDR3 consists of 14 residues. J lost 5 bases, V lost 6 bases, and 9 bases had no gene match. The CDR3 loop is CASSPTGPSYGYTF. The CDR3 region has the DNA TGTGCCAGCAGCCCGACAGGGCCTTCTTATGGCTACACCTTC.

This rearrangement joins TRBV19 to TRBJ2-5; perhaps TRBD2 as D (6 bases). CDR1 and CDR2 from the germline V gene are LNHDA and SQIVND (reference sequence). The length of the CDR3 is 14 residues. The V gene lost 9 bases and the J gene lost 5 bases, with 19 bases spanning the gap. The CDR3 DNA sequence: TGTGCCAGCGGGGGATTAGCTGGTGGGGAGACCCAGTACTTC. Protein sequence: CASGGLAGGETQYF.

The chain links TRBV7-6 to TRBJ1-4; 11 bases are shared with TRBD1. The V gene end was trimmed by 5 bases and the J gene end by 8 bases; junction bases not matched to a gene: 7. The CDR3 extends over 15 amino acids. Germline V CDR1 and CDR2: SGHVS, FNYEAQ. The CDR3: CASSQGQGGDEKLFF. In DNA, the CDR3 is TGTGCCAGCAGCCAGGGACAGGGGGGTGACGAAAAACTGTTTTTT. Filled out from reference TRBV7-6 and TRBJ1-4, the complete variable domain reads GAGVSQSPRYKVTKRGQDVALRCDPISGHVSLYWYRQALGQGPEFLTYFNYEAQQDKSGLPNDRFSAERPEGSISTLTIQRTEQRDSAMYRCASSQGQGGDEKLFFGSGTQLSVL.

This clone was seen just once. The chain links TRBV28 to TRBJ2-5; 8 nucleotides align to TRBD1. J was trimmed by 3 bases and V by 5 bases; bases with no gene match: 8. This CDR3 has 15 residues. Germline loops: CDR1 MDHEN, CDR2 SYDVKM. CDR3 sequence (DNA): TGTGCCAGCAGTGAAGGACAGGGCGTCGAAGAGACCCAGTACTTC. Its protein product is CASSEGQGVEETQYF.

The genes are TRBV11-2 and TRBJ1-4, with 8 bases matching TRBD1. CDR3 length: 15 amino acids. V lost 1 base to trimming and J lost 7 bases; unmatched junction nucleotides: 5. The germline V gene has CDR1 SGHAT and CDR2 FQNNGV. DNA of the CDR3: TGTGCCAGCAGCTTAGCCGGACAGGGAGGTGAAAAACTGTTTTTT. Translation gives CASSLAGQGGEKLFF.

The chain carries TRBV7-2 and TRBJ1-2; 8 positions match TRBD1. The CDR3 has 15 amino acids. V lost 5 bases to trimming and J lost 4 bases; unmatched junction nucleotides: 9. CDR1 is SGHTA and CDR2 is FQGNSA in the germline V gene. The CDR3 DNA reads TGTGCCAGCAGCCTAGTCGACACAGGGGGCTATGGCTACACCTTC. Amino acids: CASSLVDTGGYGYTF.